A single sample is the source of the 10 T cell receptor beta chains below, sequenced in a study of blood T cell repertoires in COVID-19. TCRdb keeps only in-frame clones here, not all; method: immunoSEQ multiplex PCR. This sample yields under 250,000 clones, of which just under 85% are seen a single time; about 7.3% belongs to the top ten. Sequenced input: peripheral blood. The source is a woman aged 45 to 65 with active or convalescent COVID-19.

The chain uses TRBV3-1 (or the pseudogene TRBV3-2) and TRBJ2-5; D gene ambiguous. The CDR3 covers 14 residues. Per germline, CDR1 LGHDT and CDR2 YNNKEL (reference sequence). The V gene lost 2 bases and the J gene lost 2 bases, with 9 bases spanning the gap. CDR3 nucleotides: TGTGCCAGCAGCCAACTAGGTATGCAAGAGACCCAGTACTTC. Its protein product is CASSQLGMQETQYF.

The V gene is TRBV30, the J gene TRBJ2-7, with 12 positions matching TRBD2. The CDR3 loop spans 15 amino acids. V dropped 1 base and J dropped 4; count of bases not matched to a gene: 5. Looked up from germline, CDR1 is GTSNPN and CDR2 is SVGIG (reference sequence). The CDR3 bases are TGTGCCTGGAGTGCCAGGACTAGCGGGACGTACGAGCAGTACTTC. It codes for CAWSARTSGTYEQYF.

The chain has TRBV5-5 and TRBJ1-2; 7 nucleotides agree with TRBD1. Germline loops: CDR1 SGHKS, CDR2 YYEKEE (reference sequence). This CDR3 is built from 13 residues. V was pared by 7 bases and J by 0 bases, with 3 bases of the junction left unmatched. CDR3 region: CASQTGTNYGYTF. In nucleotides, the CDR3 is TGTGCCAGCCAGACAGGGACTAACTATGGCTACACCTTC.

The CDR3 is CASSLIAGGPPEQYF. CDR3 DNA sequence: TGTGCCAGCAGTTTAATCGCAGGGGGTCCGCCCGAGCAGTACTTC. The rearrangement joins TRBV28 to TRBJ2-7; 7 bases align to TRBD1. The V segment lost 2 bases and the J segment 6 bases; nucleotides outside the gene matches: 10. Germline V CDR1 and CDR2: MDHEN, SYDVKM. The CDR3 runs to 15 residues.

The genes are TRBV5-1 and TRBJ1-2; D is uncertain. The CDR3 runs 15 residues. Germline V lookup: CDR1 SGHRS, CDR2 YFSETQ. Trimming cost V 0 bases and J 3 bases, with 12 bases left between them. CDR3 nucleotide sequence: TGCGCCAGCAGCTTGGTTATGGGTGGAGACTATGGCTACACCTTC. Translated, it gives CASSLVMGGDYGYTF. The whole variable domain, remainder taken from reference TRBV5-1 and TRBJ1-2, is KAGVTQTPRYLIKTRGQQVTLSCSPISGHRSVSWYQQTPGQGLQFLFEYFSETQRNKGNFPGRFSGRQFSNSRSEMNVSTLELGDSALYLCASSLVMGGDYGYTFGSGTRLTVV.

The count of this clone is one. The gene calls are TRBV9 and TRBJ2-5, with TRBD2 identical over 8 bases. J lost 2 bases, V lost 2 bases, and 2 bases had no gene match. CDR1 is SGDLS and CDR2 is YYNGEE in the germline V gene. The CDR3 length is 14 residues. As DNA, the CDR3 is TGTGCCAGCAGCGTCAGCGGGGGACAAGAGACCCAGTACTTC. Its translation: CASSVSGGQETQYF. Together with reference TRBV9 and TRBJ2-5, the CDR3 gives the full variable domain: DSGVTQTPKHLITATGQRVTLRCSPRSGDLSVYWYQQSLDQGLQFLIQYYNGEERAKGNILERFSAQQFPDLHSELNLSSLELGDSALYFCASSVSGGQETQYFGPGTRLLVL.

This sequence joins TRBV29-1 and TRBJ2-7, with D maybe TRBD2 (6 bases). There are 13 residues in the CDR3. Germline V CDR1 and CDR2: SQVTM, ANQGSEA. As DNA, the CDR3 is TGCAGTCACTCCGGGACTTCCATTTACGAGCAGTACTTC. Protein product: CSHSGTSIYEQYF.

This chain joins TRBV7-2 and TRBJ2-7; tentatively, D is TRBD1 (6 bases). Germline V CDR1 and CDR2: SGHTA, FQGNSA. The CDR3 length is 14 residues. With 4 bases removed from V and 2 bases from J, the gap between germline ends came to 12 bases. CDR3 loop: CASSSIGGPYEQYF. The CDR3 DNA is TGTGCCAGCAGCTCCATTGGGGGCCCCTACGAGCAGTACTTC.

This chain connects TRBV5-1 to TRBJ1-4; tentatively, D is TRBD1 (5 bases). Deletions cut 3 bases from V and 0 bases from J, with 6 bases between. The CDR3 covers 14 residues. Germline V gene lookup returns CDR1 SGHRS and CDR2 YFSETQ. As DNA, the CDR3 is TGCGCCAGCAGCTCGACAGCAACTAATGAAAAACTGTTTTTT. Amino acids: CASSSTATNEKLFF.

The V gene is TRBV6-1, the J gene TRBJ2-7; D is ambiguous. V was trimmed by 0 bases and J by 4 bases, leaving 13 bases between them. Germline CDR1 and CDR2: MNHNS and SASEGT. The CDR3 is 15 amino acids. CDR3 amino acids: CASSEAYSSGYEQYV. Written as DNA, the CDR3 is TGTGCCAGCAGTGAAGCGTATTCCTCCGGTTACGAGCAGTACGTC.